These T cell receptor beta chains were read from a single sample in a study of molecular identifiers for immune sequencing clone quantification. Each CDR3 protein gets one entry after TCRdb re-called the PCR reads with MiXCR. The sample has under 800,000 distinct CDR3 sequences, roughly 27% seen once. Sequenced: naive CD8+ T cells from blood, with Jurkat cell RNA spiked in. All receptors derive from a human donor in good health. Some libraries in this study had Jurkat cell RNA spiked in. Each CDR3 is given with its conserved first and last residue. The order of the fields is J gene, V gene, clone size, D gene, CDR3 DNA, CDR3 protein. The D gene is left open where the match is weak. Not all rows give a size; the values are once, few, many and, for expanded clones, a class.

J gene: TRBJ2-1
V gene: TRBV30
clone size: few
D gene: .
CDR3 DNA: TGTGCCTGGAGTGTATATCTAAATGAGCAGTTCTTC
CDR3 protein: CAWSVYLNEQFF

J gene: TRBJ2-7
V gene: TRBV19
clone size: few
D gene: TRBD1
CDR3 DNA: TGTGCCAGTAGTGCCGGACAGGGCTTGACCTACGAGCAGTACTTC
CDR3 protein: CASSAGQGLTYEQYF

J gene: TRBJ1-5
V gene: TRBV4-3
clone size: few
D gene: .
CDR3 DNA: TGCGCCAGCAGCCGCAGTGCGACGGCGGGTGAGCCCCAGCATTTT
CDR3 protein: CASSRSATAGEPQHF

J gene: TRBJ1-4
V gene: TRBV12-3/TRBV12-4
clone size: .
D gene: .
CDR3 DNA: TGTGCCAGCAGTTTAGCGCCCGGCGCTGACAATGAAAAACTGTTTTTT
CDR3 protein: CASSLAPGADNEKLFF

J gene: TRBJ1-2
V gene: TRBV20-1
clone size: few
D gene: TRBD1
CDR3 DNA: TGCAGTGCTGGGGACAGGGAGGGCTATGGCTACACCTTC
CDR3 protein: CSAGDREGYGYTF

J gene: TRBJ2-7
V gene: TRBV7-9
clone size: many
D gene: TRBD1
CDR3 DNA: TGTGCCAGCAGCTCCACAGGGGAAGCGGAGTACGAGCAGTACTTC
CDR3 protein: CASSSTGEAEYEQYF

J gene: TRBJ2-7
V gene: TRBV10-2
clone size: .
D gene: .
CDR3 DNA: TGCGCCAGCAGTGACCTCAACAGGGCGTACGAGCAGTACTTC
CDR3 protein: CASSDLNRAYEQYF

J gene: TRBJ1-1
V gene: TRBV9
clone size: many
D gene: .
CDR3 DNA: TGTGCCAGCAGAGGAATCAGGGAATTGGACACTGAAGCTTTCTTT
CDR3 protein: CASRGIRELDTEAFF

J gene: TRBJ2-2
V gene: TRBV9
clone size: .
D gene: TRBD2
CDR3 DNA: TGTGCCAGCAGCGTAGAGACTAGCTGGAACACCGGGGAGCTGTTTTTT
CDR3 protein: CASSVETSWNTGELFF

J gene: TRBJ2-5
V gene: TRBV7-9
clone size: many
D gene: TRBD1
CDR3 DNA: TGTGCCAGCCGGGACAGTATCGTAGAGACCCAGTACTTC
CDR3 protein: CASRDSIVETQYF

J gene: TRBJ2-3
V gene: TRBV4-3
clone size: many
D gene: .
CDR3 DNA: TGCGCCAGCAGCCCGGAGTATCAAGATACGCAGTATTTT
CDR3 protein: CASSPEYQDTQYF

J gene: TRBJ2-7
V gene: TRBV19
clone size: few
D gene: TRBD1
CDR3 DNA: TGTGCCAGTAGTACCGGGACAGGGGTAGCCTACGAGCAGTACTTC
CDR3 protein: CASSTGTGVAYEQYF

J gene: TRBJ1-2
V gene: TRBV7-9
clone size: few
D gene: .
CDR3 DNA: TGTGCCAGCAGCCCCCGTTGGATCGATAACTATGGCTACACCTTC
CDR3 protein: CASSPRWIDNYGYTF

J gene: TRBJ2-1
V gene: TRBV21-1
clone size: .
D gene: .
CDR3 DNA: TGTGCCAGCAGCACGAGGACAGGGCCCTACAACAATGAGCAGTTCTTC
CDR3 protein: CASSTRTGPYNNEQFF

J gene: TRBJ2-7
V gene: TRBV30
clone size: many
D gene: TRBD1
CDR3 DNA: TGTGCCTGGCAGGGGGCCTCCTACGAGCAGTACTTC
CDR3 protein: CAWQGASYEQYF

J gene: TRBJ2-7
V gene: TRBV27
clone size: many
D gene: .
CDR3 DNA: TGTGCCAGCACTGAAGGAGCAGGGGTGGTCGAGCAGTACTTC
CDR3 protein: CASTEGAGVVEQYF

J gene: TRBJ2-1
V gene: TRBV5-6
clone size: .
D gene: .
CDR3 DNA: TGTGCCAGCAGCTTGGAGGTGGACACAGTACGGGAGTTCTTC
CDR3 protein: CASSLEVDTVREFF

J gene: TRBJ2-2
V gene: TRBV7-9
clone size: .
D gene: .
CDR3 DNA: TGTGCCAGCAGCTCCGCAAAAACCCGGGGCACCGGGGAGCTGTTTTTT
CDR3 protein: CASSSAKTRGTGELFF

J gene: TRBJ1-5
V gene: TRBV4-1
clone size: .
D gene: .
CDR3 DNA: TGCGCCAGCAGCCAAGATGGGGCCGGTGATAGCAATCAGCCCCAGCATTTT
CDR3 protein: CASSQDGAGDSNQPQHF

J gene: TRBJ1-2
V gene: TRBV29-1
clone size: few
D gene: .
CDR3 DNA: TGCAGCGTTGAATATATTGGGGGCTGGAACTATGGCTACACCTTC
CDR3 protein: CSVEYIGGWNYGYTF

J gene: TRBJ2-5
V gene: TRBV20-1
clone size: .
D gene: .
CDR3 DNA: TGCAGTGCTAGTTACATCTCACTAGCTCGTCAAGAGACCCAGTACTTC
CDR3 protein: CSASYISLARQETQYF

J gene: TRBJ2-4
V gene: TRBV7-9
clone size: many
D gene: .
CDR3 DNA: TGTGCCAGCAGCTTAAGTCTGAAAAACATTCAGTACTTC
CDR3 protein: CASSLSLKNIQYF

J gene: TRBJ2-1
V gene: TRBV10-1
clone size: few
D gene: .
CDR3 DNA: TGCGCCAGCAGTGAGGGACACCCGTACAATGAGCAGTTCTTC
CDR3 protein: CASSEGHPYNEQFF

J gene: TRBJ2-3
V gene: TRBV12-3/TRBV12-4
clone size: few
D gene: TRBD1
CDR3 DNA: TGTGCCAGCAGTTCCCTGAGCCCGGGACAGAGCACAGATACGCAGTATTTT
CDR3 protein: CASSSLSPGQSTDTQYF

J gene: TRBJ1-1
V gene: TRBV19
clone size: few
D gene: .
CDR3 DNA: TGTGCCAGTAGTATTCCAACGGGGGGCAGACCTGAAGCTTTCTTT
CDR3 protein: CASSIPTGGRPEAFF

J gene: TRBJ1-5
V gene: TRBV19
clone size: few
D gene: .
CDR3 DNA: TGTGCCAGTAGTATTTTTTTGTTTCGGACAGCGAAAGATAGCAATCAGCCCCAGCATTTT
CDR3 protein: CASSIFLFRTAKDSNQPQHF

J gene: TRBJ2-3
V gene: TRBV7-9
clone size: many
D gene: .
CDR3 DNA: TGTGCCAGCAGTCATGACAGTGCTAGCACAGATACGCAGTATTTT
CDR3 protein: CASSHDSASTDTQYF

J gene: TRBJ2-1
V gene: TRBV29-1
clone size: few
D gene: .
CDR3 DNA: TGCAGCGCTATAGTAAGTGAGCAGTTCTTC
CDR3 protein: CSAIVSEQFF

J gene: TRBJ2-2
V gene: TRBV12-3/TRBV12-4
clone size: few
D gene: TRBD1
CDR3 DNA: TGTGCCAGCAGTTTAGCGCAGGGGGCGGCCGGGGAGCTGTTTTTT
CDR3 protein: CASSLAQGAAGELFF

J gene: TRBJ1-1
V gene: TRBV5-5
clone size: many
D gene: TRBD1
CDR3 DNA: TGTGCCAGCGTATTGCTACCACCGGGACAGGGGGCAAGTGGTGAAGCTTTCTTT
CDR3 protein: CASVLLPPGQGASGEAFF

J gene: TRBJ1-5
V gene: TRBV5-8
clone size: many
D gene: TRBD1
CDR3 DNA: TGTGCCAGCAGCTTAGGACAGGGATCTTTGAGCCCAAATCAGCCCCAGCATTTT
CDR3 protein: CASSLGQGSLSPNQPQHF

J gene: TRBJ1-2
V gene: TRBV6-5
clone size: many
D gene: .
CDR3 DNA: TGTGCCAGCAGTTTTAACAGGGCGAGCTATGGCTACACCTTC
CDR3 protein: CASSFNRASYGYTF

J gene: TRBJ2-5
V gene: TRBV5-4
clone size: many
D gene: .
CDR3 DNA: TGTGCCAGCAGCAATGAGGCGCAGACCCAGTACTTC
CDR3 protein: CASSNEAQTQYF

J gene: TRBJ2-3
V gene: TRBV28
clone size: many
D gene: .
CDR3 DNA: TGTGCCAGCCGGCCGGTAACGAGAAATAGCACAGATACGCAGTATTTT
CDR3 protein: CASRPVTRNSTDTQYF

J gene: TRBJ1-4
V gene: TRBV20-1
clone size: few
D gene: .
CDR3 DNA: TGCAGTGCTAAACCCATAGGTTTGGGGAGAAAACTGTTTTTT
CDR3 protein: CSAKPIGLGRKLFF

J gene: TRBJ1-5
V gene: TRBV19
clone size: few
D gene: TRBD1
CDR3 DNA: TGTGCCAGTAGTCTCGGACAGGGGCTCCATCAGCCCCAGCATTTT
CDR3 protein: CASSLGQGLHQPQHF

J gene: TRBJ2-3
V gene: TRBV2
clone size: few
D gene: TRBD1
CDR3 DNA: TGTGCCAACAGACCGGGACAGGGGGCAGATACGCAGTATTTT
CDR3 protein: CANRPGQGADTQYF

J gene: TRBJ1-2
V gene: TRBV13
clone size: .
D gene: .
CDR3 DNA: TGTGCCAGCAGCTTCCGTTCGCTCTATGGCTACACCTTC
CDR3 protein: CASSFRSLYGYTF

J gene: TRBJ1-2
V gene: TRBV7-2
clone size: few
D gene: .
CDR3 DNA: TGTGCCAGCAGCTTAATTGAGGCAGGGGCTGGGTATGGCTACACCTTC
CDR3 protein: CASSLIEAGAGYGYTF

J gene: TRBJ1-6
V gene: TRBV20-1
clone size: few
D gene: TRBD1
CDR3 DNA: TGCAGTGCCATAACAGGGGTTCGTCCCTATAATTCACCCCTCCACTTT
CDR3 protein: CSAITGVRPYNSPLHF

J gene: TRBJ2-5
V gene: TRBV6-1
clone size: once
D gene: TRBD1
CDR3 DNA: TGTGCCAGCAGGAAGACAGGGGGAGAACGAGAGACCCAGTACTTC
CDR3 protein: CASRKTGGERETQYF

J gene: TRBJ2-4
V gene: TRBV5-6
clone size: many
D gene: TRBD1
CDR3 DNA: TGTGCCAGCAGCTTGTGGGGGACAGGGATTTCCATTCAGTACTTC
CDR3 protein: CASSLWGTGISIQYF

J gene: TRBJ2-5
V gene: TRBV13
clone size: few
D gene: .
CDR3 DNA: TGTGCCAGCAGCACGAGGAACCAAGAGACCCAGTACTTC
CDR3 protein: CASSTRNQETQYF

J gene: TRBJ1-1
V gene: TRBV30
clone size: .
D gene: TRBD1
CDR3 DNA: TGTGCCTGGAGTTTCCCGGACAGGGGGACTGAAGCTTTCTTT
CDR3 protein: CAWSFPDRGTEAFF

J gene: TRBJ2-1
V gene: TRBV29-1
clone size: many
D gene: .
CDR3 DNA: TGCAGCGTTGTTAACTACAATGAGCAGTTCTTC
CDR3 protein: CSVVNYNEQFF

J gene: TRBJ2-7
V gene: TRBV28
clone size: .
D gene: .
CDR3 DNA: TGTGCCAGCAGTTCCCCATCGGATGCTGTTTACGAGCAGTACTTC
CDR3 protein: CASSSPSDAVYEQYF

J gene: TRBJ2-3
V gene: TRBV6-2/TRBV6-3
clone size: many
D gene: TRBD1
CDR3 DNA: TGTGCCAGCAGCCGACAGGGGACGGAGTATTTT
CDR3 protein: CASSRQGTEYF